This T cell receptor beta chain stems from a study of T cell responses to AZD1222 COVID-19 vaccine (dated by TCRdb to about 2021). Looking at the study overall: TCR sequencing covered fewer than 250 trial participants: about 210 given two doses of AZD1222 and about 26 given two doses of MenACWY control vaccine. Trial participants were enrolled into age subgroups of 18-55, 56-69 and 70-plus years, which contained around 150, 28 and 57 TCR-sequenced participants, respectively.

Remarks on this clone: Its antigen is not yet known. Base qualities are not at hand, and no much larger clone is one base apart.

The germline V end is reduced by 4 bases and the J end by 6 bases; junction bases left unmatched: 6. Taken from cysteine to phenylalanine, the CDR3 has 14 residues. Only the CDR3 DNA is retained, 42 bases long and in frame from the first base. According to the germline V gene, CDR1 reads SGHRS and CDR2 reads YFSETQ. This specimen's time point label, interpreted: about 28 days (+/-7) after the second vaccine dose. Because spike-specific TCR depth and breadth did not differ between the two schedules, AZD1222 recipients who got a second dose at roughly 4 weeks were pooled with those who got a second dose at roughly 12 weeks. Vaccinee samples were obtained from the UK trials COV001 and COV002, which included a single-blind randomized controlled phase 2/3 trial of AZD1222 (ChAdOx1 nCoV-19) in healthy adults. For TCRbeta chain sequencing, PBMC samples were collected from trial participants at day 0 and at day 28 after the second dose.

The study at large found these results: Conclusions about previously exposed vaccinees are limited, since just five to seven AZD1222 recipients were seropositive for SARS-CoV-2 at baseline. The whole spike protein was spanned by vaccine-associated CD4 TCRs, and dominant responses were seen in regions 160-218 and 743-854. Participants were mostly white British, with more females than males. The authors suggested clonal diversity may have been underestimated. Nearly half of unique spike-specific TCRs reportedly recognized epitopes outside regions mutated in the B.1.351 and B.1.1.7 variants. The 56-69-year group was small, and its depth increase did not reach significance, likely because of low power. Because no samples from the day 14 peak response were available, repertoires could be characterized only after the peak T cell response. Spike-specific TCR breadth and depth rose significantly after two AZD1222 doses compared with day 0 and with MenACWY recipients.

The CDR3 regions of human TCRbeta chains were analyzed by immunosequencing. The authors' pipeline ran thus. Repertoire TCRs were matched against a reference library of SARS-CoV-2-specific TCRs generated with the MIRA antigen-specificity platform. Breadth was defined as the fraction of unique TCRs that were SARS-CoV-2-associated, and depth was defined as the fraction of total T cells that were SARS-CoV-2-associated. Using the MIRA data, each spike-specific TCR was assigned both to the spike region to which the TCR was reactive and to a CD4 or CD8 class. Log10-transformed breadth and depth values were compared by one-way ANOVA with Sidak's multiple comparisons tests. This is the immuneACCESS table as TCRdb keeps it, with only in-frame sequences that have V and J called. A part of the clones is gone; compared with another copy, unresolved V genes explain less than half, and the rest is unexplained. V and J calls and clone size follow that table, whereas D and trimming were derived from the DNA. For this sample there are about 110,000 clones; roughly 90% appear just once. More than 2% of the sample goes to the ten largest clones.

The source material was peripheral blood, sampled 28 days after the second AZD1222 dose. This receptor chain uses TRBV5-1 and TRBJ2-2; 7 central bases correspond to TRBD2. The source of this sequence is an adult who received the AZD1222 COVID-19 vaccine. The CDR3 corresponds to CASSPERGSGELFF. At the DNA level, the sequence is TGCGCCAGCAGCCCAGAGCGGGGTTCCGGGGAGCTGTTTTTT.